This is a list of T cell receptor beta chains from one sample in a study of blood T cell repertoires in COVID-19. TCRdb keeps only in-frame clones here, not all; method: immunoSEQ multiplex PCR. The sample records fewer than 65,000 clones, roughly nine tenths being singletons. The material sequenced was peripheral blood. All receptors derive from a woman aged 60-75 years with active or convalescent COVID-19. The CDR3 runs from the conserved cysteine through the conserved F or W. D genes are given only for firm matches. Clone size is stated in some rows and not others, as once, few, many or a class when expanded.

.,TRBV6-5,TRBJ2-7,TRBD1,TGTGCCAGCAGTAGGGGACAGGGTCCCTACGAGCAGTACTTC,CASSRGQGPYEQYF
.,TRBV11-3,TRBJ2-1,TRBD1,TGTGCCAGCAGCTTAGAACAGGGGGCGTACAATGAGCAGTTCTTC,CASSLEQGAYNEQFF
.,TRBV15,TRBJ2-5,.,TGTGCCACCAGCAGAGATCAAGGGGAAGAGACCCAGTACTTC,CATSRDQGEETQYF
.,TRBV19,TRBJ1-5,TRBD1,TGTGCCAGTAGTATACTTAGGACAGGGAGCAATCAGCCCCAGCATTTT,CASSILRTGSNQPQHF
.,TRBV10-3,TRBJ1-5,.,TGTGCCATCAGTGAGTCGGACAGACCCGGGCCCCAGCATTTT,CAISESDRPGPQHF
.,TRBV19,TRBJ2-7,.,TGTGCCAGTAGTGCCGGGACTGCCGTATACGAGCAGTACTTC,CASSAGTAVYEQYF
few,TRBV9,TRBJ2-5,TRBD2,TGTGCCAGCAGCCCCCGGGGGACTAGCGATGCGACCCAGTACTTC,CASSPRGTSDATQYF
.,TRBV24-1,TRBJ2-1,.,TGTGCCACCGCCGCAGGTGAAAGTGAGCAGTTCTTC,CATAAGESEQFF
.,TRBV28,TRBJ2-7,.,TGTGCCAGCAGCACCAGACAGGGACTCTCCTACGAGCAGTACTTC,CASSTRQGLSYEQYF
.,TRBV27,TRBJ2-1,TRBD2,TGTGCCAGCAGTTTAGGGCTTAGCGGGAGGGCCAAAGGGGATGAGCAGTTCTTC,CASSLGLSGRAKGDEQFF
.,TRBV28,TRBJ2-1,TRBD2,TGTGCCAGCAGTCTAGGGACTAGCGGGTTCAATGAGCAGTTCTTC,CASSLGTSGFNEQFF
.,TRBV19,TRBJ1-1,.,TGTGCCAGTAGTATGGCGGGGGACACTGAAGCTTTCTTT,CASSMAGDTEAFF
.,TRBV19,TRBJ1-4,TRBD1,TGTGCCAGTAGTGAAAACAGGGGGCCCGACGAAAAACTGTTTTTT,CASSENRGPDEKLFF
.,TRBV28,TRBJ1-2,.,TGTGCCAGCAGACTGGGCAGGCACTATGGCTACACCTTC,CASRLGRHYGYTF
.,TRBV14,TRBJ2-5,.,TGTGCCAGCAGCCAAGAAGGGGGGGTTCACCAAGAGACCCAGTACTTC,CASSQEGGVHQETQYF
.,TRBV6-5,TRBJ1-1,.,TGTGCCAGCAGAAGGCAGGAGAACACTGAAGCTTTCTTT,CASRRQENTEAFF
.,TRBV11-3,TRBJ1-3,.,TGTGCCAGCAGCTTATATGGTTCAGTCGGAAACACCATATATTTT,CASSLYGSVGNTIYF
.,TRBV28,TRBJ1-2,.,TGTGCCAGCGACGAGGGCCGTTTAAACTATGGCTACACCTTC,CASDEGRLNYGYTF
once,TRBV6-5,TRBJ1-1,TRBD1,TGTGCCAGCAGTTTACAGGGGTGGGACACTGAAGCTTTCTTT,CASSLQGWDTEAFF
once,TRBV28,TRBJ2-7,.,TGTGCCAGCAGTTTGATTCGCGGGCTATCCTACGAGCAGTACTTC,CASSLIRGLSYEQYF
.,TRBV18,TRBJ2-1,TRBD2,TGTGCCAGCTCAGTAGCGGGAGGGTCCTACAATGAGCAGTTCTTC,CASSVAGGSYNEQFF
.,TRBV6-5,TRBJ2-7,TRBD1,TGTGCCAGCAGTAGGGACAGAAGGCACTACGAGCAGTACTTC,CASSRDRRHYEQYF
.,TRBV11-3,TRBJ2-1,.,TGTGCCAGCAGCTTAGGAACTACCGTTGACAATGAGCAGTTCTTC,CASSLGTTVDNEQFF
.,TRBV15,TRBJ1-4,.,TGTGCCACCAGCAGAGATTGGGCGGGGGGCAGAAATGAAAAACTGTTTTTT,CATSRDWAGGRNEKLFF
.,TRBV9,TRBJ2-7,TRBD1,TGTGCCAGCAGCGTAGAGGGACAGGGGGCCGGCGAGCAGTACTTC,CASSVEGQGAGEQYF
once,TRBV2,TRBJ1-5,.,TGTGCCAGCACGGAGCAGGGTGGTCAGCCCCAGCATTTT,CASTEQGGQPQHF
.,TRBV28,TRBJ1-5,.,TGTGCCAGCCGCCCGGGGGAGGTGGGTCAGCCCCAGCATTTT,CASRPGEVGQPQHF
.,TRBV5-1,TRBJ2-7,.,TGCGCCAGCAGCTTGGGTGCGAGTTGGGGCGGCGAGCAGTACTTC,CASSLGASWGGEQYF
.,TRBV6-5,TRBJ1-2,TRBD1,TGTGCCAGCAGTTACTCGGACAGGACCAACTACACCTTC,CASSYSDRTNYTF
.,TRBV19,TRBJ2-5,TRBD2,TGTGCCAGTAGTATGGCGGGGGGGCAGGAGACCCAGTACTTC,CASSMAGGQETQYF
.,TRBV28,TRBJ2-1,.,TGTGCCAGCGGCCAGGGTTATGAGCAGTTCTTC,CASGQGYEQFF
once,TRBV4-2,TRBJ2-5,.,TGTGCCAGCAGTAGGACATCTCAAGAGACCCAGTACTTC,CASSRTSQETQYF
.,TRBV19,TRBJ2-3,TRBD1,TGTGCCAGTACCATTGGACAGGCTAGCACAGATACGCAGTATTTT,CASTIGQASTDTQYF
.,TRBV6-1,TRBJ2-3,.,TGTGCCAGCAGTGATAATAGCGGAGCAGATACGCAGTATTTT,CASSDNSGADTQYF
.,TRBV29-1,TRBJ1-1,.,TGCAGCGTTGAAGAACGAGGTACTGAAGCTTTCTTT,CSVEERGTEAFF
.,TRBV7-9,TRBJ2-1,TRBD2,TGTGCCAGCAGCTCGCCACTAGCGGGAGTTGATGAGCAGTTCTTC,CASSSPLAGVDEQFF
.,TRBV30,TRBJ1-5,.,TGTGCCTCTTCCCGGGGGGGCAGGGAGCCCCAGCATTTT,CASSRGGREPQHF
.,TRBV10-3,TRBJ2-7,.,TGTGCCATCAGTGAGTCGGCAGGCTACGAGCAGTACTTC,CAISESAGYEQYF
.,TRBV19,TRBJ1-2,TRBD1,TGTGCCAGTAGCTACCCCGGACAGGCGGAACAGGTCACCTTC,CASSYPGQAEQVTF
.,TRBV28,TRBJ1-4,TRBD1,TGTGCCTTGGGGACAGCTAATGAAAAACTGTTTTTT,CALGTANEKLFF
.,TRBV3-1/TRBV3-2,TRBJ1-1,TRBD1,TGTGCCAGCAGCCTCCTCGGACAGGGACGGGCTGAAGCTTTCTTT,CASSLLGQGRAEAFF